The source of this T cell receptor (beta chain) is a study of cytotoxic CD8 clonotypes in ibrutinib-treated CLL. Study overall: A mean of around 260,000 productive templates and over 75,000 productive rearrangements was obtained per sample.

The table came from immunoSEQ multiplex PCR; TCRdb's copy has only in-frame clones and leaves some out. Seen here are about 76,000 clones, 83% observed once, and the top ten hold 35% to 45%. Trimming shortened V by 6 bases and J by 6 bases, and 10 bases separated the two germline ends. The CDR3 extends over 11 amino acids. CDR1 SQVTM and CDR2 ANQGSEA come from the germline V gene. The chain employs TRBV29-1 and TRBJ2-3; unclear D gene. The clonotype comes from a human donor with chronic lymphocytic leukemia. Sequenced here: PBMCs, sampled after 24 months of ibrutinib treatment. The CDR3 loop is CSVQSLDTQYF. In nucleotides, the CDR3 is TGCAGCGTACAAAGCTTGGATACGCAGTATTTT.